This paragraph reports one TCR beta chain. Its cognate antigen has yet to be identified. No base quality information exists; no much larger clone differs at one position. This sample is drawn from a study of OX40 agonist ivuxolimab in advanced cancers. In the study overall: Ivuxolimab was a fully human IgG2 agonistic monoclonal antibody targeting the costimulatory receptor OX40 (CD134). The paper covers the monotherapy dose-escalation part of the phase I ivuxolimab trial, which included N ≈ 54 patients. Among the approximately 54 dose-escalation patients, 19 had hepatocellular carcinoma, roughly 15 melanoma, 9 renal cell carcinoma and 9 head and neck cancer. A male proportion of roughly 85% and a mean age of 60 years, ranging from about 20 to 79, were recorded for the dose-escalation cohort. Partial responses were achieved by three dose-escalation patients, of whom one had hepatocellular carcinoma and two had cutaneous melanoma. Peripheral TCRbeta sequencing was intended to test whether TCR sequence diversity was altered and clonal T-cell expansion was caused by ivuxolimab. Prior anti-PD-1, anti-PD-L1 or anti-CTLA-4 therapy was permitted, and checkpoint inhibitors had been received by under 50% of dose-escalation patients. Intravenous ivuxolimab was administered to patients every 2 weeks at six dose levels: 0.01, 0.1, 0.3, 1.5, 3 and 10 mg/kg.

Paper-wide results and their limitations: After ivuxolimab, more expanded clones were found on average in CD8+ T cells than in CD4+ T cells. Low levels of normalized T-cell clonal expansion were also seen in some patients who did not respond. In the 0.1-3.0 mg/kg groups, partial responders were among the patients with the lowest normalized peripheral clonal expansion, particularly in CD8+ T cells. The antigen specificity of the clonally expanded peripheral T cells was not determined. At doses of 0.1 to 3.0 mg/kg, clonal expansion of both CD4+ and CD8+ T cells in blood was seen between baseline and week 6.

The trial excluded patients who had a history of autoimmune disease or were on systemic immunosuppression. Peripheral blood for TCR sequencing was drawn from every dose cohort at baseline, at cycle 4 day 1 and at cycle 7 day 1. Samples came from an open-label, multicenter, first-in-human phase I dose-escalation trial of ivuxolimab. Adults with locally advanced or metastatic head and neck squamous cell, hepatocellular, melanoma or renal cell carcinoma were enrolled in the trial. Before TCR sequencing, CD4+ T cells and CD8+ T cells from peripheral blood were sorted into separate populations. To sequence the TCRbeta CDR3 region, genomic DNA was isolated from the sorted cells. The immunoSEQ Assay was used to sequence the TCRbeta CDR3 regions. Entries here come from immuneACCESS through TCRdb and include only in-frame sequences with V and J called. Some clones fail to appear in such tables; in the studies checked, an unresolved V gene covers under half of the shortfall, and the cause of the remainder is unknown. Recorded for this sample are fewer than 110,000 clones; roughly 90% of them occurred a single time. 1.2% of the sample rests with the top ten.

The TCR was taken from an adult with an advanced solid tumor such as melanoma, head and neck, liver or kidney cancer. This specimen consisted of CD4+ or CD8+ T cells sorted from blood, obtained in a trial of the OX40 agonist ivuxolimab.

The nucleotide sequence reads as follows: TGCGCCAGCAGCGGGGGACTAGCCAATGAGCAGTTCTTC. Its protein reads: CASSGGLANEQFF. This sequence uses TRBV5-1 and TRBJ2-1; TRBD2 agrees with 9 junctional bases. The CDR3 contains 13 residues, cysteine and phenylalanine counted. Of all the DNA, just the CDR3 is kept, 39 bases in frame from base 1. CDR1 and CDR2 were assigned from the germline V gene as SGHRS and YFSETQ. Ends trimmed: V by 4 bases, J by 6 bases; bases unmatched to a gene: 2.